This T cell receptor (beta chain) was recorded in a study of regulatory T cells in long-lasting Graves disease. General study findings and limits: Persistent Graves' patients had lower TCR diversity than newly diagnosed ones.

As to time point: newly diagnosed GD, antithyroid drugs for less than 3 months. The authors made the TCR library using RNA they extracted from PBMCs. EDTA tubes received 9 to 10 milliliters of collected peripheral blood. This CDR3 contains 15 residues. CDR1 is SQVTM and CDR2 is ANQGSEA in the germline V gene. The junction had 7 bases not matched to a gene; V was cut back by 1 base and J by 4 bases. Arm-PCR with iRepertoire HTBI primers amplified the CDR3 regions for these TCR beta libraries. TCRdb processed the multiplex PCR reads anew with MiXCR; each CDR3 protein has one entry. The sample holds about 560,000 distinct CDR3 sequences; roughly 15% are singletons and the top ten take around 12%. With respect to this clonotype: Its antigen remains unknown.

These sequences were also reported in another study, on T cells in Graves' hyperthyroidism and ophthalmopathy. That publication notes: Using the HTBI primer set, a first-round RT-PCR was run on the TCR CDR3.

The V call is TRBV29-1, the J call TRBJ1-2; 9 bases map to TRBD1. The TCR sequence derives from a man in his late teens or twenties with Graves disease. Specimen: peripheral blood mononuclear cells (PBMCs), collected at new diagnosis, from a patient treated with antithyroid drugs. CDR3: CSVEGRTGEPYGYTF. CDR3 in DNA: TGCAGCGTTGAAGGAAGGACAGGGGAACCCTATGGCTACACCTTC.